This TCR beta chain is drawn from a study of regulatory T cells in long-lasting Graves disease. TCR beta libraries were built with iRepertoire HTBI primers and Arm-PCR of CDR3 regions. One entry per CDR3 protein, called by TCRdb with MiXCR from the multiplex PCR reads. The sample holds 400,000 to 500,000 distinct CDR3 sequences; 14% to 15% are singletons and the top ten take 16%. The time point: newly diagnosed GD, antithyroid drugs for less than 3 months. Researchers made the TCR library from RNA that was extracted from PBMCs. CDR3 length: 17 residues. V shed 0 bases, J shed 0 bases, and the junction held 7 bases outside the gene matches. The germline V gene encodes CDR1 PRHDT and CDR2 FYEKMQ (reference sequence). These data also featured in a second study, about T cells in Graves' hyperthyroidism and ophthalmopathy. That paper notes: Exclusion of a patient resulted from uncontrolled infection, other autoimmune disease, pregnancy or lactation. Diagnoses used clinical symptoms, serum thyroxine and TRAb, thyroid ultrasound and orbital computed tomography. A model of 13 V-J features distinguished ophthalmopathy from stable hyperthyroidism.

This receptor was obtained from a young woman with Graves disease. This sample comprised peripheral blood mononuclear cells (PBMCs), obtained at new diagnosis, from a patient treated with antithyroid drugs. The V call is TRBV13, the J call TRBJ1-1, with 7 bases aligning to TRBD1. CDR3 amino acids: CASSLGPLDRLNTEAFF. CDR3 nucleotides: TGTGCCAGCAGCTTAGGCCCTTTGGACAGGCTGAACACTGAAGCTTTCTTT.